A selection of T cell receptor beta chains follows, all from one sample in a study of chemoradiotherapy in HPV16-positive cancers. Clones were sequenced by immunoSEQ multiplex PCR, and TCRdb holds only the in-frame ones, with some missing. The sample has about 67,000 clones; around nine tenths are singletons. The sequencing used blood, collected from a patient who underwent chemoradiotherapy. The receptors were sampled from a human donor with HPV-associated anogenital cancer. CDR3s include the opening cysteine and the closing phenylalanine or tryptophan. The D gene is left open where the match is weak.

cdr3_aa | j_call | v_call | d_call
CASSLAGGPQGEQFF | TRBJ2-1 | TRBV11-2 | TRBD2
CASSVVGLATDEQFF | TRBJ2-1 | TRBV9 | TRBD2
CASSPEGWETQYF | TRBJ2-5 | TRBV6-6 | -
CASSGGTYRNSPLHF | TRBJ1-6 | TRBV5-6 | -
CASSADSLAKNIQYF | TRBJ2-4 | TRBV10-2 | -
CASSGTEGGDFYEQYF | TRBJ2-7 | TRBV2 | -
CASKGAGSDNSPLHF | TRBJ1-6 | TRBV5-1 | -
CASSDGQAPNEKLFF | TRBJ1-4 | TRBV6-1 | TRBD1
CASSKTGGGGYTF | TRBJ1-2 | TRBV25-1 | TRBD1
CASREQGRTEAFF | TRBJ1-1 | TRBV19 | -
CASSARSDSYNEQFF | TRBJ2-1 | TRBV27 | -
CASSISVDNEQFF | TRBJ2-1 | TRBV19 | -
CASSTGDSRGTEAFF | TRBJ1-1 | TRBV7-3 | TRBD1
CSVQGTYGYTF | TRBJ1-2 | TRBV20-1 | TRBD1
CASSLGGTLNTEAFF | TRBJ1-1 | TRBV5-1 | -
CASRGGFSTDTQYF | TRBJ2-3 | TRBV2 | -
CASSYGQGYDYGYTF | TRBJ1-2 | TRBV6-6 | -
CASSVVGSTVLHF | TRBJ1-6 | TRBV9 | -
CASSILSGGAGETQYF | TRBJ2-5 | TRBV7-6 | TRBD2
CASSLERGQETQYF | TRBJ2-5 | TRBV6-1 | -
CASSLSSSGRSYEQYF | - | TRBV7-2 | TRBD2
CASSPDRDYGYTF | TRBJ1-2 | TRBV6-5 | TRBD1
CASSLGPMGEQFF | TRBJ2-1 | TRBV2 | -
CASSLVGGQETQYF | TRBJ2-5 | TRBV5-4 | -
CASSLGRTGGTEAFF | TRBJ1-1 | TRBV5-1 | TRBD1
CASSSLRGPGNIQYF | TRBJ2-4 | TRBV5-6 | -
CASSLPQGSSTDTQYF | TRBJ2-3 | TRBV28 | -
CSVTDGAYEQFF | TRBJ2-1 | TRBV29-1 | -
CASSGVEGLGTEAFF | TRBJ1-1 | TRBV28 | -
CASRPAAGSPLHF | TRBJ1-6 | TRBV27 | -
CAISGGLAGRTDTQYF | TRBJ2-3 | TRBV10-3 | TRBD2
CASRTLDRAAEAFF | TRBJ1-1 | TRBV19 | TRBD1
CASTKIRQGRAPLHF | TRBJ1-6 | TRBV6-5 | TRBD1
CASSPPPGTTNEQFF | TRBJ2-1 | TRBV28 | -
CASSGQGLAGGNEQFF | TRBJ2-1 | TRBV5-1 | TRBD2
CASSWGTSGTDTQYF | TRBJ2-3 | TRBV5-1 | TRBD2
CASNGQEGQTNQPQHF | TRBJ1-5 | TRBV2 | TRBD1
CASRYTVEGRNTEAFF | TRBJ1-1 | TRBV11-2 | -
CASSASGYEQYF | TRBJ2-7 | TRBV9 | -
CASSGLRELLHF | TRBJ1-5 | TRBV19 | -
CASSHVLYRESGTEAFF | TRBJ1-1 | TRBV4-1 | -
CASSLGYYEQYF | TRBJ2-7 | TRBV7-2 | -